This paragraph covers one T cell receptor beta chain sequence. Trimming took 8 bases from V and 12 from J, leaving 20 bases between them. This CDR3 comprises 13 residues. CDR1 is MNHNS, CDR2 SASEGT, per germline. These data come from a study of shared clonotypes between healthy human individuals. Study summary: Each donor's CD8 memory used one plate, CD8 naive two, each CD4 subset three.

Methods used by the authors: ImmunoSEQ output lacked quality scores and full-length reads, limiting matched filtering. Sequenced by immunoSEQ multiplex PCR; TCRdb stores in-frame clones only, minus some. V, J and clone size derive from that table, while D and trimming were established from the DNA sequence. The sample has some 2,500,000 clones; 80% to 95% are singletons. The source is a man between 18 and 35 years old in good health. Some clones in this sample may be carry-over from other donors' samples. The V call is TRBV6-1, the J call TRBJ2-1, with TRBD2 as a possible D gene (5 bases). The specimen sequenced was naive CD4+ T cells from PBMCs. Noted subset: CD45RA+ positively selected. CDR3 nucleotide sequence: TGTGCCAGCGAGGAGTTTAAGCGAGGGTGGCAGTTCTTC. This sequence encodes CASEEFKRGWQFF.